The sequence of this T cell receptor beta chain was determined in a study of OX40 agonist ivuxolimab in advanced cancers. Looking at the study overall: Prior therapy, whether anti-PD-1, anti-PD-L1 or anti-CTLA-4, was allowed, and about 40% had some. Study-level points and caveats: Both blood CD4+ and CD8+ T cells showed clonal growth by week 6 at 0.1 to 3.0 mg/kg.

Comment on this clone: Its target is not known.

Patients were ineligible given autoimmune disease history or systemic immunosuppression. Patients had blood sampled at baseline and again on cycle 4 day 1 and cycle 7 day 1. The V and J ends lost 3 bases and 1 base respectively, with 9 bases between them. The germline V gene has CDR1 MNHNS and CDR2 SASEGT. The CDR3 spans 15 residues. TCRdb keeps only in-frame clones here, not all; method: immunoSEQ multiplex PCR. This sample carries 50,000 to 70,000 clones, roughly 80% of them seen once, and the ten largest clones take more than 2.5%. The clonotype originates from an adult with an advanced solid tumor such as melanoma, head and neck, liver or kidney cancer. The sequencing used CD4+ or CD8+ T cells sorted from blood, collected in a trial of the OX40 agonist ivuxolimab. The V gene is TRBV6-1, the J gene TRBJ2-2; no firm D call. The CDR3 DNA reads TGTGCCAGCAGTGACGGGTTATGGAACACCGGGGAGCTGTTTTTT. This sequence encodes CASSDGLWNTGELFF.